The clone carrying this TCR beta chain appeared a few times. What it binds is not known. This CDR3 is built from 14 residues. Trimming removed 0 bases at V and 4 bases at J, with 8 bases between. The germline V gene has CDR1 ENHRY and CDR2 SYGVKD. Using RNA transcripts as the source, TCR beta CDR3 regions were amplified. The HTBI primer set was used in a first-round RT-PCR of the TCR CDR3. TCRdb re-called the multiplex PCR reads through MiXCR, storing one row per CDR3 protein. The sample carries about 640,000 distinct CDR3 sequences, 20% recorded once. The data originate from a study of T cells in Graves' hyperthyroidism and ophthalmopathy. Looking at the study overall: Peripheral blood samples were taken at initial diagnosis, prior to any treatment. Study results and limitations: Separating ophthalmopathy from stable hyperthyroidism was achieved by a 13 V-J model.

This TCR was recovered from a man aged 25-45 years with Graves' ophthalmopathy. The chain employs TRBV10-3 and TRBJ2-3, with a weak D call TRBD1 (6 bases). The sequencing input was blood. This CDR3 is CAISESQGPDTQYF. CDR3 nucleotide sequence: TGTGCCATCAGTGAGTCGCAGGGGCCAGATACGCAGTATTTT.